These 27 T cell receptor beta chains came from one sample sequenced in a study of T cell repertoires in cytomegalovirus infection. Each CDR3 protein is one row after TCRdb ran MiXCR on the reads. The table shows 160,000 or so distinct CDR3 sequences, with roughly 18% occurring only once. The specimen was CD8+ T cells from PBMCs. Receptors originate from a human donor in good health (CMV status not recorded). Some clones in this sample may be carry-over from other donors' samples.

The rearrangement joins TRBV6-2 or TRBV6-3 to TRBJ2-7; the match to TRBD2 covers 13 bases. The germline V gene encodes CDR1 MNHEY and CDR2 SVGEGT. The length of the CDR3 is 16 residues. V dropped 6 bases and J dropped 7; count of bases not matched to a gene: 12. As DNA, the CDR3 is TGTGCCAGCAGCCTCCAACCGGGGACTAGCGGGGTAGAGCAGTACTTC. This encodes CASSLQPGTSGVEQYF.

In its sample, this clonotype was seen a few times. The genes are TRBV7-2 and TRBJ2-1; 10 positions match TRBD1. This CDR3 comprises 14 residues. Germline V gene data show CDR1 as SGHTA and CDR2 as FQGNSA. V lost 4 bases and J lost 9; bases outside the gene matches: 6. CDR3: CASSSPTGGREQFF. In DNA, the CDR3 is TGTGCCAGCAGCTCCCCGACAGGGGGCCGTGAGCAGTTCTTC.

The chain has TRBV6-5 and TRBJ2-2; 7 nucleotides align to TRBD2. CDR3 length equals 15 residues. The V segment lost 5 bases and the J segment 1 base; nucleotides outside the gene matches: 4. Germline values: CDR1 MNHEY, CDR2 SVGAGI. CDR3 loop: CASSMASGNTGELFF. The CDR3 nucleotides are TGTGCCAGCAGTATGGCTAGCGGGAACACCGGGGAGCTGTTTTTT.

The table lists this clonotype with a few counts. V gene TRBV27 combines with J gene TRBJ1-2; weak D call: TRBD1 (6 bases). Germline CDR1 reads MNHEY; CDR2 reads SMNVEV (reference sequence). V shed 5 bases and J shed 2 bases, with 15 bases lying between them. The CDR3 is 15 residues long. The CDR3 loop reads CASSETGLRNYGYTF. The CDR3 DNA is TGTGCCAGCAGTGAAACAGGGTTAAGGAACTATGGCTACACCTTC.

This clonotype occurred once. The chain couples TRBV27 to TRBJ2-2, with D hard to call. The V gene lost 3 bases and the J gene lost 3 bases, with 8 bases spanning the gap. The CDR3 sequence is 14 residues long. From germline, CDR1 is MNHEY and CDR2 SMNVEV (reference sequence). The CDR3 DNA is TGTGCCAGCAGTTTTCAGGCGGACACCGGGGAGCTGTTTTTT. It yields the protein CASSFQADTGELFF.

This chain joins TRBV27 and TRBJ2-1; TRBD2 might be the D (5 bases). V dropped 3 bases and J dropped 12 bases, with 21 bases sitting between them. The CDR3 is made up of 15 amino acids. Germline V CDR1 and CDR2: MNHEY, SMNVEV (reference sequence). The chain's CDR3 is CASSFQDPGIGGQFF. The CDR3 DNA is TGTGCCAGCAGTTTTCAGGACCCGGGAATAGGCGGGCAGTTCTTC.

This clonotype was counted a few times. The chain couples TRBV12-3 or TRBV12-4 to TRBJ2-4; the D gene is possibly TRBD2 (6 bases). This CDR3 has 15 residues. The V gene lost 4 bases and the J gene lost 8 bases, with 18 bases spanning the gap. The CDR3 DNA is TGTGCCAGCAGTTCCGTTGGGGGAGGCAGGGACATTCAGTACTTC. It is translated as CASSSVGGGRDIQYF.

This clonotype turned up a few times. This chain uses TRBV7-8 with TRBJ2-5, with D tentatively TRBD1 or TRBD2 (5 bases each). The germline V and J ends were trimmed by 5 bases and 10 bases, with 23 bases remaining between them. Germline CDR1 and CDR2: SGHVS and FQNEAQ. The CDR3 has 15 residues. CDR3 residues: CASSKPGIGARDQYF. The CDR3 DNA sequence: TGTGCCAGCAGCAAGCCGGGGATAGGGGCCAGGGACCAGTACTTC.

The DNA for the CDR3 is TGTGCCAGCAGTTACTCGTCGTTGGGGGACAGGGGCTCTTCTTTCTCCTACGAGCAGTACTTC. It encodes CASSYSSLGDRGSSFSYEQYF. This chain joins TRBV6-5 and TRBJ2-7; 10 bases are a match to TRBD1. V was pared by 0 bases and J by 0 bases, with 17 bases of the junction left unmatched. The CDR3 extends over 21 amino acids. Looked up from germline, CDR1 is MNHEY and CDR2 is SVGAGI.

The gene calls are TRBV19 and TRBJ2-7; D is possibly TRBD1 (5 bases). The V end lost 5 bases, the J end lost 0 bases, and 14 bases lay between the germline ends. Germline assignment: CDR1 LNHDA and CDR2 SQIVND (reference sequence). CDR3 size: 15 residues. The CDR3 loop is CASSPGPQSSYEQYF. For the CDR3, the DNA is TGTGCCAGTAGTCCAGGGCCACAGAGCTCCTACGAGCAGTACTTC. The full variable domain, in which reference TRBV19 and TRBJ2-7 provide the parts outside the CDR3, is DGGITQSPKYLFRKEGQNVTLSCEQNLNHDAMYWYRQDPGQGLRLIYYSQIVNDFQKGDIAEGYSVSREKKESFPLTVTSAQKNPTAFYLCASSPGPQSSYEQYFGPGTRLTVT.

This chain connects TRBV7-2 to TRBJ1-6; D gene uncertain. Germline V CDR1 and CDR2: SGHTA, FQGNSA. This CDR3 has 12 residues. V lost 5 bases and J lost 9, with 8 bases in between. The CDR3 loop is CASSTLGSPLHF. CDR3 coding DNA: TGTGCCAGCAGCACCCTGGGTTCACCCCTCCACTTT.

At least ten counts were recorded for this clonotype. V is TRBV7-2 and J is TRBJ2-2; no clear D gene. The CDR3 consists of 15 residues. V lost 5 bases and J lost 4, with 14 bases in between. Germline V gene data show CDR1 as SGHTA and CDR2 as FQGNSA. CDR3 in amino acids: CASSPPRPSTGELFF. In DNA form, the CDR3 reads TGTGCCAGCAGCCCGCCCAGGCCGTCCACCGGGGAGCTGTTTTTT. The variable domain in full, with the rest retrieved from reference TRBV7-2 and TRBJ2-2, is GAGVSQSPSNKVTEKGKDVELRCDPISGHTALYWYRQSLGQGLEFLIYFQGNSAPDKSGLPSDRFSAERTGGSVSTLTIQRTQQEDSAVYLCASSPPRPSTGELFFGEGSRLTVL.

The J gene is TRBJ2-3, the V gene TRBV7-9; a weak D match, TRBD1 (5 bases). The germline V gene has CDR1 SEHNR and CDR2 FQNEAQ (reference sequence). Trimming left V 4 bases short and J 2 bases short, with 10 bases between. The CDR3 loop spans 14 amino acids. In DNA, the CDR3 is TGTGCCAGCAGCTCCTCAGGGATCACAGATACGCAGTATTTT. Translating it yields CASSSSGITDTQYF.

The V gene is TRBV12-3 or TRBV12-4, the J gene TRBJ2-7, with 12 positions matching TRBD2. V shed 6 bases, J shed 9 bases, and the junction held 12 bases outside the gene matches. This CDR3 spans 15 amino acids. CDR3 sequence (DNA): TGTGCCAGCAGACCCCGGACTAGCGGGATCGGCGGGCAGTACTTC. Translation gives CASRPRTSGIGGQYF.

The rearrangement uses TRBV19 and TRBJ1-2; tentatively, D is TRBD1 (6 bases). The V gene's germline CDR1 is LNHDA and CDR2 SQIVND (reference sequence). The CDR3 length is 19 residues. V dropped 2 bases and J dropped 5 bases, with 27 bases sitting between them. The CDR3 spells CASSIPNRDSSPIGYGYTF. Written as DNA, the CDR3 is TGTGCCAGTAGTATACCGAACAGGGACTCCAGTCCGATCGGGTATGGCTACACCTTC.

This clonotype was counted between two and nine times. The V and J genes are TRBV7-6 and TRBJ2-7; 7 nucleotides match TRBD2. In germline, CDR1 is SGHVS, CDR2 FNYEAQ. The ends lost 1 base at V and 6 bases at J; junction bases unmatched: 9. This CDR3 has 15 amino acids. Written as DNA, the CDR3 is TGTGCCAGCAGCTTAGATCTGGGTAGCGGGCGCGAGCAGTACTTC. This sequence encodes CASSLDLGSGREQYF.

The chain links TRBV7-2 to TRBJ1-2; D is perhaps TRBD1 (6 bases). Germline values: CDR1 SGHTA, CDR2 FQGNSA. CDR3 length: 14 residues. Trimming took off 5 bases at V and 5 bases at J, with 15 bases between the two ends. This chain's CDR3 is CASSEPGHKYGYTF. As DNA, the CDR3 is TGTGCCAGCAGCGAACCGGGACACAAATATGGCTACACCTTC.

This clonotype was recorded a few times. The V and J genes are TRBV29-1 and TRBJ2-1; D gene uncertain. The germline CDR1 and CDR2 sequences are SQVTM and ANQGSEA. This CDR3 has 13 amino acids. Trimming cost V 5 bases and J 9 bases, with 17 bases left between them. CDR3 loop: CSVPGQRSGEQFF. Written as DNA, the CDR3 is TGCAGCGTTCCGGGCCAAAGGAGTGGTGAGCAGTTCTTC.

The rearrangement links TRBV28 to TRBJ1-5, with D possibly being TRBD1 (6 bases). Germline CDR1 is MDHEN and CDR2 is SYDVKM. V lost 4 bases to trimming and J lost 0 bases, with 10 bases between them. There are 15 residues in the CDR3. CDR3 residues: CASSWGQFSNQPQHF. The CDR3 bases are TGTGCCAGCAGTTGGGGGCAGTTTAGCAATCAGCCCCAGCATTTT. Full variable domain (remainder filled in from reference TRBV28 and TRBJ1-5): DVKVTQSSRYLVKRTGEKVFLECVQDMDHENMFWYRQDPGLGLRLIYFSYDVKMKEKGDIPEGYSVSREKKERFSLILESASTNQTSMYLCASSWGQFSNQPQHFGDGTRLSIL.

This clonotype was detected ten times or more. V and J are TRBV20-1 and TRBJ2-5, with D perhaps matching TRBD1 (7 bases). This CDR3 has 15 residues. Germline assignment: CDR1 DFQATT and CDR2 SNEGSKA (reference sequence). V was pared by 0 bases and J by 4 bases, with 15 bases between. The CDR3 nucleotides read TGCAGTGCTAGAGATACCCAGGGGGACTTAGAGACCCAGTACTTC. Amino acids: CSARDTQGDLETQYF.

There are a few counts of this clonotype. The chain links TRBV5-1 to TRBJ1-2; D might be TRBD1 (5 bases). The CDR3 consists of 11 residues. Per germline, CDR1 SGHRS and CDR2 YFSETQ. The V gene lost 7 bases and the J gene lost 13 bases, with 17 bases spanning the gap. Here the CDR3 DNA reads TGCGCCAGCCGGGGTTCGGGACGTCTCACCTTC. This gives the protein CASRGSGRLTF.

This clonotype was recorded a few times. The chain joins TRBV15 to TRBJ1-6; a weak D match, TRBD1 (6 bases). There are 15 residues in the CDR3. With 3 bases removed from V and 2 bases from J, the gap between germline ends came to 8 bases. CDR1 and CDR2 from the germline V gene are LNHNV and YYDKDF (reference sequence). CDR3 sequence (DNA): TGTGCCACCAGCAGCTACAGGGCCTATAATTCACCCCTCCACTTT. Translation gives CATSSYRAYNSPLHF.

This clonotype has only a few counts. The chain links TRBV7-9 to TRBJ2-5, with 11 bases lining up with TRBD1. J lost 0 bases, V lost 5 bases, and 5 bases had no gene match. Per the germline V gene, CDR1 is SEHNR and CDR2 is FQNEAQ (reference sequence). The CDR3 loop spans 16 amino acids. CDR3 bases: TGTGCCAGCAGCGACCGGGACAGGGGGTACCAAGAGACCCAGTACTTC. This sequence encodes CASSDRDRGYQETQYF. The full variable domain, with the rest looked up from reference TRBV7-9 and TRBJ2-5, is DTGVSQNPRHKITKRGQNVTFRCDPISEHNRLYWYRQTLGQGPEFLTYFQNEAQLEKSRLLSDRFSAERPKGSFSTLEIQRTEQGDSAMYLCASSDRDRGYQETQYFGPGTRLLVL.

The rearrangement links TRBV27 to TRBJ1-5; a weak D match, TRBD1 (5 bases). Germline V gene lookup returns CDR1 MNHEY and CDR2 SMNVEV (reference sequence). V lost 5 bases and J 6 bases, leaving 8 bases between the germline ends. This CDR3 spans 12 amino acids. The CDR3 DNA reads TGTGCCAGCAGTCGGGGGAGTCAGCCCCAGCATTTT. Its translation: CASSRGSQPQHF.

Ten or more counts support this clonotype. This chain uses TRBV7-2 with TRBJ1-2; D unclear. V lost 5 bases and J lost 6, with 4 bases in between. The CDR3 totals 10 residues. Germline V lookup: CDR1 SGHTA, CDR2 FQGNSA. The CDR3 sequence: CASSGNGYTF. The CDR3 coding sequence is TGTGCCAGCAGCGGGAATGGCTACACCTTC. Filled out from reference TRBV7-2 and TRBJ1-2, the complete variable domain reads GAGVSQSPSNKVTEKGKDVELRCDPISGHTALYWYRQSLGQGLEFLIYFQGNSAPDKSGLPSDRFSAERTGGSVSTLTIQRTQQEDSAVYLCASSGNGYTFGSGTRLTVV.

DNA of the CDR3: TGCGCCAGCAGCCAAGCGGGCATCTCCTACAATGAGCAGTTCTTC. Translation: CASSQAGISYNEQFF. The chain is built from TRBV4-1 and TRBJ2-1; no definite D call. The ends were cut back, 1 base at V and 0 bases at J, with 7 bases in the middle. The CDR3 sequence is 15 residues long. Germline V gene data show CDR1 as MGHRA and CDR2 as YSYEKL.

This clonotype was picked up a small number of times. The chain links TRBV7-2 to TRBJ1-4; D is ambiguous. The length of the CDR3 is 13 residues. Germline CDR1 and CDR2: SGHTA and FQGNSA. V was cut by 4 bases and J by 14 bases, with 17 bases left in between. CDR3 in DNA: TGTGCCAGCAGCTCAAAAGTAGCGGAAGAGCTGTTTTTT. Encoded protein: CASSSKVAEELFF.